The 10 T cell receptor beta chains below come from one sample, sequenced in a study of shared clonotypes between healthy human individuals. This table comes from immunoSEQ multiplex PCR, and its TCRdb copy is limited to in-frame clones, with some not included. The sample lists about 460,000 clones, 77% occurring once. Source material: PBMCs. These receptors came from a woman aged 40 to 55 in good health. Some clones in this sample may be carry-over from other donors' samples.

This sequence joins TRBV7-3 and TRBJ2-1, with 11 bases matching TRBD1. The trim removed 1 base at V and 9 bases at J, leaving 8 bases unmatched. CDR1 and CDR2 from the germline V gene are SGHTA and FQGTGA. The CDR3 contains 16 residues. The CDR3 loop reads CASSLIPGQGAGEQFF. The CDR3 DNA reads TGTGCCAGCAGCTTAATCCCCGGACAGGGGGCCGGTGAGCAGTTCTTC.

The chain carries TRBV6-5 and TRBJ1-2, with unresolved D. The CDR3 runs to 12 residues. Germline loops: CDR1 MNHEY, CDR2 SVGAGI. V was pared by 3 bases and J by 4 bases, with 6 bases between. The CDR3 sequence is CASSYRGYGYTF. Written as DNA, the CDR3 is TGTGCCAGCAGTTATAGAGGCTATGGCTACACCTTC.

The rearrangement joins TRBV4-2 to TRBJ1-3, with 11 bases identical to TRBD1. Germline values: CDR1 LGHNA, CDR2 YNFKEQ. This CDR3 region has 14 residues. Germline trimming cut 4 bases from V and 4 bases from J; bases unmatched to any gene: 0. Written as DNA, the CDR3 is TGTGCCAGCAGCCGGGACAGGGGGGGAAACACCATATATTTT. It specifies CASSRDRGGNTIYF.

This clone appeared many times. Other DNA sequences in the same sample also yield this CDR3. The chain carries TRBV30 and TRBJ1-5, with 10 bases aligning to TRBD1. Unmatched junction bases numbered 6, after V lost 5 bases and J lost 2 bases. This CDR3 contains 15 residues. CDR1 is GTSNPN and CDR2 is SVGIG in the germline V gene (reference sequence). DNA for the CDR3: TGTGCCTGGGCCGGGACAGGGGTGCGCAATCAGCCCCAGCATTTT. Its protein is CAWAGTGVRNQPQHF.

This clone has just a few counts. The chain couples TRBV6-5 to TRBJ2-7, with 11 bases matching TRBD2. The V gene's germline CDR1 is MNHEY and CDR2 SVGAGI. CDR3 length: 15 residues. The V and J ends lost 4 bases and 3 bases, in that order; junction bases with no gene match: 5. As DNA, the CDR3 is TGTGCCAGCAGTTCCTTCACTAGCGGGAGCTACGAGCAGTACTTC. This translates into CASSSFTSGSYEQYF.

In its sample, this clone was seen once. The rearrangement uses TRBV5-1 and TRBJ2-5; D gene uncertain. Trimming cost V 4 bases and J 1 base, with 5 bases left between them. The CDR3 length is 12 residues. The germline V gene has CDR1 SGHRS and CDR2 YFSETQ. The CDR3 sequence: CASSVSQETQYF. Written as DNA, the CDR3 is TGCGCCAGCAGCGTCTCCCAAGAGACCCAGTACTTC.

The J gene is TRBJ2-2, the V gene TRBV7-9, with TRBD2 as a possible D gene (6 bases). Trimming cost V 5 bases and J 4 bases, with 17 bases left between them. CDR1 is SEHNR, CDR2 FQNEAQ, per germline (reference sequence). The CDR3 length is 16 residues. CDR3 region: CASSPRGTPSTGELFF. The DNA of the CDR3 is TGTGCCAGCAGCCCTAGAGGGACTCCTTCCACCGGGGAGCTGTTTTTT.

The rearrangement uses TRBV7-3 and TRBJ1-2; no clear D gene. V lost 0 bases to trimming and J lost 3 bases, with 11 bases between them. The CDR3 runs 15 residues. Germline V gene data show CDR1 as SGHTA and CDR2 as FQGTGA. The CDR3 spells CASSLTGGMDYGYTF. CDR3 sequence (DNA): TGTGCCAGCAGCTTAACGGGAGGCATGGACTATGGCTACACCTTC. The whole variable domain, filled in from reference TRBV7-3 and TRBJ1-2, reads GAGVSQTPSNKVTEKGKYVELRCDPISGHTALYWYRQSLGQGPEFLIYFQGTGAADDSGLPNDRFFAVRPEGSVSTLKIQRTERGDSAVYLCASSLTGGMDYGYTFGSGTRLTVV.

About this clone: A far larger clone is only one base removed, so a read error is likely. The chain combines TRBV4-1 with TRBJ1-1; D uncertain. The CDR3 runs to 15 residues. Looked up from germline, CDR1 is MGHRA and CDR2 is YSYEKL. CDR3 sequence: CACSQSPTSNTEAFF. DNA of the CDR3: TGCGCCTGCAGCCAATCTCCAACATCGAACACTGAAGCTTTCTTT.

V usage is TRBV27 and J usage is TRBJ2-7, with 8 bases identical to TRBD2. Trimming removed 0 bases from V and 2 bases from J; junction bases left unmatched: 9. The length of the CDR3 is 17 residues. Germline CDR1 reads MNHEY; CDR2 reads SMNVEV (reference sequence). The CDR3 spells CASSLSTLSGRPYEQYF. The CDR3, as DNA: TGTGCCAGCAGTTTATCGACCCTGAGCGGGAGACCCTACGAGCAGTACTTC.